The entry that follows covers one TCR beta chain sequence. Replicate PCRs from sorted subsets contained roughly 200 ng DNA, which is around 30,000 T cell genomes. Sequenced by immunoSEQ multiplex PCR; TCRdb stores in-frame clones only, minus some. The sample has hundreds of thousands of clones, 96% seen once; the top ten hold approximately 0.1%. This entry is derived from a study of shared clonotypes between healthy human individuals. On the study more broadly: There were three CD4 naive, three CD4 memory, two CD8 naive and one CD8 memory plates per donor.

Naive-designated CD8 cells lacked CD45RO, were positively enriched for CCR7, and omitted terminally differentiated effector memory CD45RA+ cells. Within Nashville, Tennessee resided all donors, each a Caucasian adult. The sequencing input was naive CD8+ T cells sorted from blood. The TCR sequence derives from a woman aged 30 to 39 in good health.

CDR3 sequence: CASRDGQGGEKLFF. The CDR3 bases are TGTGCCAGCAGGGATGGACAGGGCGGTGAAAAACTGTTTTTT. The V and J genes are TRBV5-4 and TRBJ1-4; TRBD1 aligns across 8 bases. The germline V gene has CDR1 SGHNT and CDR2 YYREEE (reference sequence). Trimming took 5 bases from V and 7 from J; bases not matched to a gene: 7. This CDR3 comprises 14 residues.